Listed below are T cell receptor beta chains from one sample, sequenced in a study of cytomegalovirus exposure and HLA in healthy donors. The table came from immunoSEQ multiplex PCR; TCRdb's copy has only in-frame clones and leaves some out. The table shows 120,000 or so clones, with around 85% occurring only once. Sequencing was performed on PBMCs. These receptors all come from a man aged 25 to 40 in good health and CMV-seronegative. Each CDR3 is given without its conserved first and last residue. Expanded clones are given a class, and other clones once, few, many or no size at all.

NA | TRBV29-1 | SGQTGPDRPQH
NA | TRBV30 | AWRIGTSGSYISDTQY
NA | TRBV18 | ASSPQGSAGNQPQH
NA | TRBV27 | ASSLRSGRAGMYEQY
few | TRBV19 | ASRRTGDSTDTQY
once | TRBV2 | ASSGPGSTYEQY
NA | TRBV6-6 | ASSSRGGGTDTQY
NA | TRBV6-5 | ASSYLRTGRETQY
NA | TRBV7-9 | ASSLKGRANEKLF
NA | TRBV6-6 | ASSMSQTYNEQF
once | TRBV11-2 | ASSLGGGLNEAF
NA | TRBV28 | ASSSGQAGGYT
NA | TRBV7-9 | ASSGGGAEAF
NA | TRBV19 | ASQTGLTGELF
NA | TRBV5-1 | ASSFTGETGELF
few | TRBV7-6 | ASSLVYRGIWNEQF
NA | TRBV7-9 | ASSSSGQGAQEQY
NA | TRBV29-1 | SVSTGATEAF
NA | TRBV10-3 | AISSSASTDTQY
NA | TRBV28 | ASSSPGTTYEQY
few | TRBV5-5 | ASSSGTSGSYEQY
NA | TRBV5-1 | ASSLVSGGAAQF
NA | TRBV6-1 | ASSVSASLAGYNEQF
NA | TRBV9 | ASSSRGGGTDTQY
NA | TRBV9 | ASSVGLVSYNEQF
NA | TRBV9 | ASSPDKTVLNTEAF
NA | TRBV20-1 | SAPDRGWQF
NA | TRBV28 | ASSLLAGGYNEQF
NA | TRBV5-1 | ASSSAGGSGTQY
NA | TRBV18 | ASSPTGANTEAF
NA | TRBV27 | ASSPLGQGTSYEQY
NA | TRBV5-4 | ASSLISSRGIPTDTQY
NA | TRBV19 | ASTRDSTEAF